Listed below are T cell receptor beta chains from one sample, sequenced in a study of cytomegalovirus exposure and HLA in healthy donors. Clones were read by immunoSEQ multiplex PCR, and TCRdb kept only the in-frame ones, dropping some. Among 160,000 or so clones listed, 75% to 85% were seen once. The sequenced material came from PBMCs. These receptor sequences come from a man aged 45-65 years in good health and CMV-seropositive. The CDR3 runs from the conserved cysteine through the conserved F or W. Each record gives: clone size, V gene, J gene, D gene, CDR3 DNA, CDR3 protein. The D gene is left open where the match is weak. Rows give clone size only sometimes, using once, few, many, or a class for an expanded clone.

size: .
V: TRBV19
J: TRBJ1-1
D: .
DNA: TGTGCCAGTAGTATAGGACCCGGGGGGAACACTGAAGCTTTCTTT
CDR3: CASSIGPGGNTEAFF

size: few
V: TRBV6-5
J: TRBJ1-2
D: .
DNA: TGTGCCAGCAGTCCACCGGGACAATATGGCTACACCTTC
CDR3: CASSPPGQYGYTF

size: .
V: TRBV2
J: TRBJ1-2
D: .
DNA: TGTGCCAGCAGTGAACAGGGGAGGGACTATGGCTACACCTTC
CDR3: CASSEQGRDYGYTF

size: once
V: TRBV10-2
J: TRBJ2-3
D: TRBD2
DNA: TGCGCCAGCAGTTACGGACTAGCGAGCACAGATACGCAGTATTTT
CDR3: CASSYGLASTDTQYF

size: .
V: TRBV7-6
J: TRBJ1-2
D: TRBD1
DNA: TGTGCCAGCAGTTCCAAGACAGGGAGCTATGGCTACACCTTC
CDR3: CASSSKTGSYGYTF

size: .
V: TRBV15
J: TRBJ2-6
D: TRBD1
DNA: TGTGCCACCAGCAGAACGGCCGGGACAGGGGGCGCTGGGGCCAACGTCCTGACTTTC
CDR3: CATSRTAGTGGAGANVLTF

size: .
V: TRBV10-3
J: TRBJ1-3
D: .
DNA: TGTGCCATCAGACCAGGGGAAGGAAACACCATATATTTT
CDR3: CAIRPGEGNTIYF

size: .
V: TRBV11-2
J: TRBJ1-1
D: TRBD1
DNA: TGTGCCAGCAGCTCGGGAGGGACAGGGGCGAGGGCTTTCTTT
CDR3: CASSSGGTGARAFF

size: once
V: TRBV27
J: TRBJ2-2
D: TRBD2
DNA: TGTGCCAGCAGTTGGGAGGTGCGGGAGGGGACCGGGGAGCTGTTTTTT
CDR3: CASSWEVREGTGELFF

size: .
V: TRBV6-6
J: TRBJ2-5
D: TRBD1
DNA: TGTGCCAGCAGTGTGGACAGGCGTGAAGAGACCCAGTACTTC
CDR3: CASSVDRREETQYF

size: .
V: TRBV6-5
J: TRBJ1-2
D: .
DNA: TGTGCCAGCAGTTCTGGGGAGGGGGTCGGAGGCTACACCTTC
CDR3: CASSSGEGVGGYTF

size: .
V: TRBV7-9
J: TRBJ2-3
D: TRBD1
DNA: TGTGCCAGCAGCACGGGACAGGGACGAGATACGCAGTATTTT
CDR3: CASSTGQGRDTQYF

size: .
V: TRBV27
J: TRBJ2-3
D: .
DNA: TGTGCCAGCAGTACCGGCGGAGGTTATGATACGCAGTATTTT
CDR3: CASSTGGGYDTQYF

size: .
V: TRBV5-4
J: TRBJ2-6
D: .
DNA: TGTGCCAGCAGCCGGTACGACTCTGGGGCCAACGTCCTGACTTTC
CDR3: CASSRYDSGANVLTF

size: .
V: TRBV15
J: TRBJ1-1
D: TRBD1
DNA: TGTGCCACTCAGTGGGACAGGGGAAACACTGAAGCTTTCTTT
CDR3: CATQWDRGNTEAFF

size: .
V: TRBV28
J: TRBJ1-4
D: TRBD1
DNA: TGTGCCAGCAGTTTTTCAGGGGGCTCTAATGAAAAACTGTTTTTT
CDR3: CASSFSGGSNEKLFF

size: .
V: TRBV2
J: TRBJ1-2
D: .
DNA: TGTGCCAGCAGTGAAGAAAGCTACTATGGCTACACCTTC
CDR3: CASSEESYYGYTF

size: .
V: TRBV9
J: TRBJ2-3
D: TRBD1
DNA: TGTGCCAGCAGCCGAACTCCGGGACAGGGGGCGAATACGCAGTATTTT
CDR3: CASSRTPGQGANTQYF

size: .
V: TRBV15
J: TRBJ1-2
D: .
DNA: TGTGCCACCAGCAGAGATATCCCGGGGGGCTCTGGCTACACCTTC
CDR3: CATSRDIPGGSGYTF

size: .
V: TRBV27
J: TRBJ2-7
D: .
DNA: TGTGCCAGCAGCCCACAGGGGGGGGGCCCCTACGAGCAGTACTTC
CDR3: CASSPQGGGPYEQYF

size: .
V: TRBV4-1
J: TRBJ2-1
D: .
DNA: TGCGCCAGCAGCCAAGAAATGGCGATGCGGGCCAATGAGCAGTTCTTC
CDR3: CASSQEMAMRANEQFF

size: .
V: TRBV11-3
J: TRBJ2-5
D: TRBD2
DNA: TGTGCCAGCAGCTCCCTAGCGGGCAAAGAGACCCAGCACTTC
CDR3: CASSSLAGKETQHF

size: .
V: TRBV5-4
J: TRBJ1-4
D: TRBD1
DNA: TGTGCCAGCAGCGTTCGGACAGGGAGTCCGGGGGAAAAACTGTTTTTT
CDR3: CASSVRTGSPGEKLFF

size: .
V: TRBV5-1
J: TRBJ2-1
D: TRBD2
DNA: TGCGCCAGCACTTCGGGACTAGCGGGAGAAGAGCAGTTCTTC
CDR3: CASTSGLAGEEQFF

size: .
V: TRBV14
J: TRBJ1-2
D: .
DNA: TGTGCCAGCAGCCACATCCTGGGGGGGGGCGCCGATGGCTACACCTTC
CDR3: CASSHILGGGADGYTF

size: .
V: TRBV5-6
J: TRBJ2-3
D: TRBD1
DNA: TGTGCCAGCAGCCCAGGGGGCAATACGCAGTATTTT
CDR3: CASSPGGNTQYF

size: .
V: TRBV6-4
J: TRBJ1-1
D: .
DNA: TGTGCCAGCAGGGCGGGCGCGGGGACCGAAGCTTTCTTT
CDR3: CASRAGAGTEAFF

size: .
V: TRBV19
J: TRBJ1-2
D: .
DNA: TGTGCCAGTAAAGAAGGGACGTGGGCCCCAGGGGAAGGCTACACCTTC
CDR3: CASKEGTWAPGEGYTF

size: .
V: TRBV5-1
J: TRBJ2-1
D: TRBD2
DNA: TGCGCCAGCAGCCCTGGTGGGGGACTATATGAGCAGTTCTTC
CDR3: CASSPGGGLYEQFF

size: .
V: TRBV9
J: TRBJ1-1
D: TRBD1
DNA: TGTGCCAGCAGCGTATTGGGGGAGACAGGGGACGGTTCAGGAGCTTTCTTT
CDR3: CASSVLGETGDGSGAFF

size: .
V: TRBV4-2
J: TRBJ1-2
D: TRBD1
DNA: TGTGCCAGCAGCCAAGATGGGGACAGGGGAAACTATGGCTACACCTTC
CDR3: CASSQDGDRGNYGYTF

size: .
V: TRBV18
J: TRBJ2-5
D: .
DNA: TGTGCCAGCTCACCACCTAGCGGAAAGACCCAGTACTTC
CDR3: CASSPPSGKTQYF

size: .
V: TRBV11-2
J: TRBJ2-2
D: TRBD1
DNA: TGTGCCAGCAGCCTTCGTAGTGGACAGGGGAACACCGGGGAGCTGTTTTTT
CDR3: CASSLRSGQGNTGELFF

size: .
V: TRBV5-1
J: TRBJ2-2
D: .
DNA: TGCGCCAGCAGCTTACGGGGAATCAACGCCGGGGAGCTGTTTTTT
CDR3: CASSLRGINAGELFF

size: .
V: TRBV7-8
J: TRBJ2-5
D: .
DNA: TGTGGGACCGGGACCGGGAGCAAAGAGACCCAGTACTTC
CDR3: CGTGTGSKETQYF

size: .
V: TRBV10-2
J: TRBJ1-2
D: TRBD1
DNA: TGCGCCAGCAGAGGGACAGTTGGCTACACCTTC
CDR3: CASRGTVGYTF

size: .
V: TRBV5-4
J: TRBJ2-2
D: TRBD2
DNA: TGTGCCTCCCAGAGGGCGGGAGGCAGAAACACCGGGGAGCTGTTTTTT
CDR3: CASQRAGGRNTGELFF

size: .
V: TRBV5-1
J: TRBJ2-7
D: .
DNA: TGCGCCAGCAGCTTGTTCGGGTCAAATTACGAGCAGTACTTC
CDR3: CASSLFGSNYEQYF

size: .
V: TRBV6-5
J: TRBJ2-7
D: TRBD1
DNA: TGTGCCAGCAGCCGGGACAGGGGGTACGAGCAGTACTTC
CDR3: CASSRDRGYEQYF

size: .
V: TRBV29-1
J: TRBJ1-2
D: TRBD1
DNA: TGCAGCGACGAATGGACAGGGGGCTTTGGCTACACCTTC
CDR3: CSDEWTGGFGYTF

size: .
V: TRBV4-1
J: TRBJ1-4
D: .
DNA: TGCGCCAGCAGCAAGGGGGTGGCTAATGAAAAACTGTTTTTT
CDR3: CASSKGVANEKLFF

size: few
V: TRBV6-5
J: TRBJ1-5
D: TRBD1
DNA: TGTGCCAGCAGTTCCGGGACAGCGTTTAGCAATCAGCCCCAGCATTTT
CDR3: CASSSGTAFSNQPQHF

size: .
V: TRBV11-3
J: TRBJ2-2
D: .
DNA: TGTGCCAGCAGCACAGACACCGGGGAGCTGTTTTTT
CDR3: CASSTDTGELFF

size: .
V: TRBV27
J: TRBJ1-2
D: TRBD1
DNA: TGTGCCAGCAGCCCACAGGGGGCAGATGGCTACACCTTC
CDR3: CASSPQGADGYTF

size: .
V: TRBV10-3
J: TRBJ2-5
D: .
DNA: TGTGCCATCAGTGACCCGACTAGTCGAGGGGAGACCCAGTACTTC
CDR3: CAISDPTSRGETQYF

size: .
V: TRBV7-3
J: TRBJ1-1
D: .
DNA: TGTGCCAGCAGCTTAATTGCGGGTTTTAGTGAAGCTTTCTTT
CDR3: CASSLIAGFSEAFF

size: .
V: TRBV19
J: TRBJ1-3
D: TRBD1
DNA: TGTGCCAGTAGTGGTCGGACAGGGGGCTCTCGCTCTGGAAACACCATATATTTT
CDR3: CASSGRTGGSRSGNTIYF

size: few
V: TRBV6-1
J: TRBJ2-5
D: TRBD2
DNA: TGTGCCAGCAGATTAGCTAGCGGGAGAACAGAGACCCAGTACTTC
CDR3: CASRLASGRTETQYF